The clone carrying this T cell receptor (beta chain) was picked up many times. MiXCR, applied by TCRdb to the reads, yields one record per CDR3 protein. The sample lists fewer than 550,000 distinct CDR3 sequences, approximately 26% occurring once. The CDR3 length is 18 residues. Trimming pared 0 bases from V and 3 bases from J, leaving 17 bases between. The germline V gene encodes CDR1 SGHTA and CDR2 FQGNSA. This entry comes from a study of T cell repertoires in cytomegalovirus infection. J is TRBJ1-4 and V is TRBV7-2; a possible D gene is TRBD1 (6 bases). The source is a human donor in good health (CMV status not recorded). Some clones in this sample may be carry-over from other donors' samples. The sample taken for sequencing was PBMCs. The CDR3 protein is CASSLAPAGERSNEKLFF. In DNA form, the CDR3 reads TGTGCCAGCAGCTTAGCCCCGGCAGGGGAGAGGTCTAATGAAAAACTGTTTTTT.